The clone carrying this T cell receptor (beta chain) was seen a few times. Its matching antigen is unknown. None of the donors, who were healthy HIV-negative adults, had recently had acute infections or vaccinations. Assay: immunoSEQ multiplex PCR; the TCRdb copy retains only in-frame clones and omits some. The sample consists of about 680,000 clones, 74% of them appearing once. Germline V gene sequence: CDR1 SQVTM, CDR2 ANQGSEA. CDR3 length equals 13 residues. V was cut by 6 bases and J by 5 bases, with 16 bases left in between. The source of the sample is a study of shared clonotypes between healthy human individuals. Study-level information: The plates for each donor numbered three CD4 naive, three CD4 memory, two CD8 naive and one CD8 memory. Study results and limitations: Only blood was sampled; tissue repertoires likely differ. Richness estimates generally favored naive over memory subsets.

The specimen was memory CD4+ T cells sorted from blood. The sample's subset: CD45RA-negative fraction. The chain combines TRBV29-1 with TRBJ1-1, with D possibly being TRBD1 (6 bases). The source of this sequence is a woman aged 30 to 39 in good health. The CDR3 DNA sequence: TGCAGCGTGGCACAGGGAGAGGGGACTGAAGCTTTCTTT. Amino acids: CSVAQGEGTEAFF.